This T cell receptor beta chain was sequenced in a study of blood T cell repertoires in COVID-19. The wider study: Whether acute or convalescent, the COVID-19 samples came from the United States, Italy and Spain.

CDR3 length: 11 residues. CDR1 and CDR2 (germline): SQVTM, ANQGSEA. The V end was cut by 5 bases, the J end by 5 bases, with 9 bases between. Produced via immunoSEQ multiplex PCR; TCRdb's table is partial and in-frame only. The table lists about 60,000 clones, approximately 82% of them singletons. The specimen was peripheral blood. The chain links TRBV29-1 to TRBJ1-2; D unclear. The sequence was collected from a human donor in a cohort sampled during active COVID-19. For the CDR3, the DNA is TGCAGCGTTCCGAGCTTTTATGGCTACACCTTC. This encodes CSVPSFYGYTF.